Below are 4 T cell receptor beta chains sequenced from a single sample in a study of blood T cell repertoires in COVID-19. Profiling relied on immunoSEQ multiplex PCR, and the TCRdb table lists in-frame clones only, not all of them. Of tens of thousands of clones listed, 80% to 90% are singletons. Input material: peripheral blood. Receptors were obtained from a human donor in a cohort sampled during active COVID-19.

V and J are TRBV6-2 or TRBV6-3 and TRBJ2-5; D may be TRBD1 (5 bases). CDR3 length equals 14 residues. V was clipped by 4 bases and J by 1 base, with 10 bases between them. CDR1 is MNHEY and CDR2 is SVGEGT in the germline V gene. CDR3 DNA sequence: TGTGCCAGCAGTTTCCGGACAACCCAAGAGACCCAGTACTTC. Its translation is CASSFRTTQETQYF.

This clone showed up just once. V usage is TRBV5-4 and J usage is TRBJ2-3; possible D gene TRBD2, 6 bases. Germline-derived CDR1 and CDR2 are SGHNT and YYREEE (reference sequence). V gave up 2 bases and J gave up 6 bases, with 13 bases separating them. The CDR3 has 14 residues. The CDR3 protein is CASSLARREDTQYF. The CDR3 nucleotides are TGTGCCAGCAGCTTAGCCCGCCGGGAGGATACGCAGTATTTT. Drawing the rest from reference TRBV5-4 and TRBJ2-3, the complete variable domain is ETGVTQSPTHLIKTRGQQVTLRCSSQSGHNTVSWYQQALGQGPQFIFQYYREEENGRGNFPPRFSGLQFPNYSSELNVNALELDDSALYLCASSLARREDTQYFGPGTRLTVL.

V and J are TRBV3-1 (or the pseudogene TRBV3-2) and TRBJ2-3, with 9 bases that match TRBD2. V lost 8 bases and J lost 2; bases outside the gene matches: 8. The CDR3 has 15 residues. CDR1 LGHDT and CDR2 YNNKEL come from the germline V gene (reference sequence). The DNA for the CDR3 is TGTGCCAGCGCCTTAGCGGGGGCGAACACAGATACGCAGTATTTT. Its translation: CASALAGANTDTQYF.

In this sample, this clone turned up a few times. The gene calls are TRBV30 and TRBJ2-5; 13 bases are a match to TRBD2. CDR1 and CDR2 (germline): GTSNPN, SVGIG (reference sequence). The CDR3 spans 16 residues. V dropped 3 bases and J dropped 5; count of bases not matched to a gene: 9. CDR3 amino acids: CAWRKGLAGAGETQYF. Written as DNA, the CDR3 is TGTGCCTGGAGGAAAGGACTAGCGGGGGCCGGGGAGACCCAGTACTTC.